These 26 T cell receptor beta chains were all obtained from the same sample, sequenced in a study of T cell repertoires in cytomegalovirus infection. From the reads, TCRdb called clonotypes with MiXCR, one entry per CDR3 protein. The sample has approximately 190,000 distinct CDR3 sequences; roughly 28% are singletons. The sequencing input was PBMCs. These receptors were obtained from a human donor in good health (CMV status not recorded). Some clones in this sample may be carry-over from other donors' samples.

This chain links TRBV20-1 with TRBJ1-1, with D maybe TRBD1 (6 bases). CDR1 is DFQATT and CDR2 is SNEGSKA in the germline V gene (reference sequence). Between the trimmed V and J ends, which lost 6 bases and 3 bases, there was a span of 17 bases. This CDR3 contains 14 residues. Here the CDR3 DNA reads TGCAGTGCCAAACCACAGGGCGGATACACTGAAGCTTTCTTT. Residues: CSAKPQGGYTEAFF.

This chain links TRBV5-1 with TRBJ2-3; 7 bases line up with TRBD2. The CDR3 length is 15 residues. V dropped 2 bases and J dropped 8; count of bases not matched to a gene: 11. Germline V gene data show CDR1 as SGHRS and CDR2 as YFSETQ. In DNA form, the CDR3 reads TGCGCCAGCAGCTTAGCGGGGAACCCCGATGGTACGCAGTATTTT. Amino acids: CASSLAGNPDGTQYF. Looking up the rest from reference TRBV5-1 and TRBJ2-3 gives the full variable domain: KAGVTQTPRYLIKTRGQQVTLSCSPISGHRSVSWYQQTPGQGLQFLFEYFSETQRNKGNFPGRFSGRQFSNSRSEMNVSTLELGDSALYLCASSLAGNPDGTQYFGPGTRLTVL.

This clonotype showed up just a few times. The CDR3 coding sequence is TGTGCCAGCAGCCCTCGGACTAGCGGGGACAGCTCCTACGAGCAGTACTTC. Protein: CASSPRTSGDSSYEQYF. V gene TRBV7-2 combines with J gene TRBJ2-7; TRBD2 matches 12 bases. Germline-derived CDR1 and CDR2 are SGHTA and FQGNSA. This CDR3 region has 17 residues. Trimming removed 5 bases from V and 0 bases from J; junction bases left unmatched: 8.

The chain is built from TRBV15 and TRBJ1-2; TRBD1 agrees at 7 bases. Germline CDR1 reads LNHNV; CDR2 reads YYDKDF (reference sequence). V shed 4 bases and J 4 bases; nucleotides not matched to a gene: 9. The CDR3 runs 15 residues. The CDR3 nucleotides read TGTGCCACCAGCAATACTCCGGGACAGTCCTATGGCTACACCTTC. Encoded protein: CATSNTPGQSYGYTF.

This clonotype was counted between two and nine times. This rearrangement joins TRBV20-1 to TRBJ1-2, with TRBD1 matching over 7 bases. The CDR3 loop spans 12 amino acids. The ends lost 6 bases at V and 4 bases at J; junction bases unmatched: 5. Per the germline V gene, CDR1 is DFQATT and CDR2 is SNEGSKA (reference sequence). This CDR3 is CSAYRGGYGYTF. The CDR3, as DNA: TGCAGTGCCTACAGGGGAGGCTATGGCTACACCTTC.

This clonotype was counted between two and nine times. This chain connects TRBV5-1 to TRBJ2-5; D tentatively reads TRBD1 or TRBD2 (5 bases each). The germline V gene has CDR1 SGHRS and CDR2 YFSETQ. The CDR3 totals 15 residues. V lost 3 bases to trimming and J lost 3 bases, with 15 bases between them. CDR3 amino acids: CASSWDRDQKETQYF. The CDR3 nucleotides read TGCGCCAGCAGCTGGGACCGGGATCAAAAAGAGACCCAGTACTTC. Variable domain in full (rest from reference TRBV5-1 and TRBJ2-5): KAGVTQTPRYLIKTRGQQVTLSCSPISGHRSVSWYQQTPGQGLQFLFEYFSETQRNKGNFPGRFSGRQFSNSRSEMNVSTLELGDSALYLCASSWDRDQKETQYFGPGTRLLVL.

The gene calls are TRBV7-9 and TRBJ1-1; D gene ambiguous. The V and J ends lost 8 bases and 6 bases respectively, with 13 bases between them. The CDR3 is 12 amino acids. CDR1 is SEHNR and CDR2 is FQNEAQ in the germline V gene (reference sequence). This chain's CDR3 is CASRSLGAEAFF. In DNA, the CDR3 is TGTGCCAGCCGCTCTTTAGGCGCTGAAGCTTTCTTT.

CDR3 residues: CASRGAGGPGETQYF. CDR3 in DNA: TGTGCCAGCAGGGGAGCGGGGGGCCCAGGGGAGACCCAGTACTTC. The rearrangement joins TRBV4-2 to TRBJ2-5, with 9 positions matching TRBD2. The length of the CDR3 is 15 residues. The junction had 10 bases not matched to a gene; V was cut back by 6 bases and J by 5 bases. CDR1 is LGHNA, CDR2 YNFKEQ, per germline.

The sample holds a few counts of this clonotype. Here the CDR3 reads CASTRQGGYNEQFF. For the CDR3, the DNA is TGTGCCAGCACCCGACAGGGGGGATACAATGAGCAGTTCTTC. This rearrangement joins TRBV7-2 to TRBJ2-1, with 9 bases that match TRBD1. The V gene's germline CDR1 is SGHTA and CDR2 FQGNSA. This CDR3 contains 14 residues. Losses at the gene ends were 7 bases for V and 4 bases for J; bases not matched to a gene: 5.

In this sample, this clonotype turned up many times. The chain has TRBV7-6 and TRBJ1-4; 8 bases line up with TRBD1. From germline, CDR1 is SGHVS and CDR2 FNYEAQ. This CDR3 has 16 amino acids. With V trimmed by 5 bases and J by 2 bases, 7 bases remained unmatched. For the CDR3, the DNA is TGTGCCAGCAGCCGACAGGGGCCGCCGACTAATGAAAAACTGTTTTTT. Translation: CASSRQGPPTNEKLFF.

The CDR3 protein is CASSLERWGHGYTF. The CDR3 DNA is TGTGCCAGCAGCCTGGAGCGGTGGGGGCATGGCTACACCTTC. V gene TRBV7-2 combines with J gene TRBJ1-2; possibly TRBD1 for D (6 bases). In germline, CDR1 is SGHTA, CDR2 FQGNSA. CDR3 length equals 14 residues. The V end lost 5 bases, the J end lost 6 bases, and 16 bases lay between the germline ends.

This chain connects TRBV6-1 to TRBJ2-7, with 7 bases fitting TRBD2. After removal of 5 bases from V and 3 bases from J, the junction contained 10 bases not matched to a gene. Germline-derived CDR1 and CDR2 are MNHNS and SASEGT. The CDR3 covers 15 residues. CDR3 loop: CASSTKEPGGYEQYF. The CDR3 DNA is TGTGCCAGCAGTACCAAGGAACCGGGGGGCTACGAGCAGTACTTC.

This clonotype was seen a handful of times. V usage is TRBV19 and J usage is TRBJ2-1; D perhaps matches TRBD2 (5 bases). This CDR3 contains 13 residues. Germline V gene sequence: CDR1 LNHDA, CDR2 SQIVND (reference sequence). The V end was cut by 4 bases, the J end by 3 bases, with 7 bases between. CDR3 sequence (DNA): TGTGCCAGTAGTAGAACTAGCTACAATGAGCAGTTCTTC. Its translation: CASSRTSYNEQFF.

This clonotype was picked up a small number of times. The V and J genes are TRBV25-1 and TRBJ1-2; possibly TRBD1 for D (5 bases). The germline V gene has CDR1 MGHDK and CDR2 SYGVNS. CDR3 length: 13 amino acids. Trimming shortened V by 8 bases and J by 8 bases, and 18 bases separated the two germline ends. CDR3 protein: CASLGPDLSGYTF. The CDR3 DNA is TGTGCCAGCTTGGGACCCGATCTTAGCGGCTACACCTTC.

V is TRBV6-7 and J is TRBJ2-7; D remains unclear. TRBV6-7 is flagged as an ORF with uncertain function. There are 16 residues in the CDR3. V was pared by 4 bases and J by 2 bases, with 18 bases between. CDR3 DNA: TGTGCCAGCAGTTCACGGACGGCTAAGGAACCCTACGAGCAGTACTTC. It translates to CASSSRTAKEPYEQYF.

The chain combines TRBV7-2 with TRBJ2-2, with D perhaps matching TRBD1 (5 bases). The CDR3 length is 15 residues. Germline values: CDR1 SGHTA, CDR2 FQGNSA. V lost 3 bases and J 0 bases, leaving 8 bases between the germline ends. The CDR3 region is CASSLGLSNTGELFF. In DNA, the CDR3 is TGTGCCAGCAGCTTGGGGCTATCGAACACCGGGGAGCTGTTTTTT.

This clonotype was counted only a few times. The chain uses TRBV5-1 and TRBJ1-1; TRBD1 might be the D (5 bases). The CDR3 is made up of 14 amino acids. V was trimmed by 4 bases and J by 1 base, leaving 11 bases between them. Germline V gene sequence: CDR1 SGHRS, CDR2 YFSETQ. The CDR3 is CASSNLDRNTEAFF. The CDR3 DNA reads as TGCGCCAGCAGCAACCTCGACAGGAACACTGAAGCTTTCTTT.

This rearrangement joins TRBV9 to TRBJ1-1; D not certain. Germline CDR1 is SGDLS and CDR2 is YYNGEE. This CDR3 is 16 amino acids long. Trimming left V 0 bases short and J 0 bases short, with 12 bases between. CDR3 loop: CASSVGADLMNTEAFF. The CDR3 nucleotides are TGTGCCAGCAGCGTAGGGGCAGATCTTATGAACACTGAAGCTTTCTTT.

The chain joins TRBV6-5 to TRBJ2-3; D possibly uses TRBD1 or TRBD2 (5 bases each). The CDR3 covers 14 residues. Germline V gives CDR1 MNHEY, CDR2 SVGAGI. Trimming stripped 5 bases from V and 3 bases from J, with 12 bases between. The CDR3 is CASSRGPGTDTQYF. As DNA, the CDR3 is TGTGCCAGCAGTCGGGGCCCGGGGACAGATACGCAGTATTTT.

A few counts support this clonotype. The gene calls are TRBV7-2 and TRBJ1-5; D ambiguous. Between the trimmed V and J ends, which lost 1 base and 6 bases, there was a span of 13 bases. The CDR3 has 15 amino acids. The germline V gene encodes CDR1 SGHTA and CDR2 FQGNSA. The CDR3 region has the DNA TGTGCCAGCAGCTTAGTTGTAGGAAAAGGTCAGCCCCAGCATTTT. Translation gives CASSLVVGKGQPQHF.

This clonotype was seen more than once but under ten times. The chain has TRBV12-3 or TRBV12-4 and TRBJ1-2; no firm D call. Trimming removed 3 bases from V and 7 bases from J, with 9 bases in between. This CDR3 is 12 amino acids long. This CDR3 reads CASSLEGSGYTF. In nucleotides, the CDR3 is TGTGCCAGCAGTTTGGAAGGGAGTGGCTACACCTTC.

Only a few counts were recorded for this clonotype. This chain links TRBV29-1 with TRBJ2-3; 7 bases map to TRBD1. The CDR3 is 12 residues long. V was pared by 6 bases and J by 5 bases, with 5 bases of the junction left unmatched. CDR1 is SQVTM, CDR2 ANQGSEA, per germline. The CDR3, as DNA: TGCAGCGTGGGACAGCATCAAGATACGCAGTATTTT. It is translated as CSVGQHQDTQYF.

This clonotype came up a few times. The CDR3 reads CASRRGYEQFF. DNA for the CDR3: TGCGCCAGCCGAAGAGGGTATGAGCAGTTCTTC. The V and J genes are TRBV5-1 and TRBJ2-1; perhaps TRBD2 as D (5 bases). CDR1 and CDR2 from the germline V gene are SGHRS and YFSETQ. The CDR3 extends over 11 amino acids. Trimming removed 7 bases from V and 8 bases from J, with 10 bases in between.

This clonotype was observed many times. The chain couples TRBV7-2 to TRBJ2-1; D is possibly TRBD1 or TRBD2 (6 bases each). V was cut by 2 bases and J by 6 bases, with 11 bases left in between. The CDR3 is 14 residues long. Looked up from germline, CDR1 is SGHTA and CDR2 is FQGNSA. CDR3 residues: CASSLWGARNEQFF. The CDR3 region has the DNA TGTGCCAGCAGCTTATGGGGGGCCCGCAATGAGCAGTTCTTC. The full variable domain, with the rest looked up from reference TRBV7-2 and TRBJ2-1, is GAGVSQSPSNKVTEKGKDVELRCDPISGHTALYWYRQSLGQGLEFLIYFQGNSAPDKSGLPSDRFSAERTGGSVSTLTIQRTQQEDSAVYLCASSLWGARNEQFFGPGTRLTVL.

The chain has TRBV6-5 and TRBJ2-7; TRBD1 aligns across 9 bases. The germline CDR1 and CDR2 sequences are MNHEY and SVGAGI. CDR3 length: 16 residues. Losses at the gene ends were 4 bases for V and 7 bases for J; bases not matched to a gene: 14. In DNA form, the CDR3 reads TGTGCCAGCAGTTTGAAGACCGGGACAGGGAAGGGGGAGCAGTACTTC. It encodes CASSLKTGTGKGEQYF.

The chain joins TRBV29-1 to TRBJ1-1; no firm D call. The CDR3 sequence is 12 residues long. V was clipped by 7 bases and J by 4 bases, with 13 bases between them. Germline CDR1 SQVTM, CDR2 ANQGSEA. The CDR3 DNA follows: TGCAGCGCTCGCGGGCCGGGCACTGAAGCTTTCTTT. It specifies CSARGPGTEAFF.